This T cell receptor beta chain was observed in a study of blood T cell repertoires in COVID-19. Study context: The United States, Italy and Spain were the sources of the acute and convalescent COVID-19 samples. T cells, B-cell-depleted T cells, or PBMCs supplied cDNA or gDNA.

The CDR3 is 15 amino acids. Germline CDR1 reads MDHEN; CDR2 reads SYDVKM. V shed 8 bases and J shed 1 base, with 17 bases lying between them. Per the authors' pipeline: Estimated nucleated cell counts came from reference gene primer amplification. Repertoires were generated with immunoSEQ multiplex PCR, while TCRdb's copy carries only in-frame clones and drops some. Clone size and the V and J calls come from that table; the DNA yielded D and trimming. The repertoire holds approximately 210,000 clones, with 76% as singletons. This clone has only a few counts. Clinical histories supplied by participants themselves formed the basis of cohort assignment.

The source material was PBMCs or T cells enriched from blood (not recorded which). This rearrangement joins TRBV28 to TRBJ1-1; D is uncertain. This sequence originates from a woman between 45 and 60 years old with acute COVID-19. In DNA form, the CDR3 reads TGTGCCAGCTTTTTCCTAGGAAGTGGGAACACTGAAGCTTTCTTT. This gives the protein CASFFLGSGNTEAFF.